One TCR beta chain is described in this entry. Its antigen is still unknown. There are no base qualities to consult, and no much larger clone falls within one base. This record comes from a study of T cell changes during pregnancy in multiple sclerosis (dated by TCRdb to about 2019). The study in broad terms: In women with multiple sclerosis, the researchers looked at how the T cell repertoire shifted as pregnancy progressed.

The library was produced with the immunoSEQ multiplex PCR assay. As stored in TCRdb, this immuneACCESS dataset retains in-frame rearrangements with V and J assigned. A fraction of the clones does not appear; measured against another copy, unresolved V genes explain less than half of the discrepancy, and the remainder lacks a known reason. The sample yields fewer than 85,000 clones; 85% to 95% were counted once. 2.6% of the sample comes from the top ten. The CDR3 covers 16 residues, taking in both the cysteine and the phenylalanine. Of all the DNA, just the CDR3 is kept, 48 bases in frame from base 1. The germline V end is reduced by 8 bases and the J end by 5 bases; junction bases left unmatched: 12. CDR1 and CDR2, per the germline V gene, are SNHLY and FYNNEI.

The sample consisted of peripheral blood, taken after pregnancy. The clonotype comes from a female donor in good health, enrolled as a control in a pregnancy study. The chain is encoded by TRBV2 joined to TRBJ2-1, and 10 junction bases match TRBD1. DNA sequence: TGTGCCAGCTCTCAGTTCTGGGACAGGGGAGACAATGAGCAGTTCTTC. Its translation is CASSQFWDRGDNEQFF.